A single sample gave rise to the 15 T cell receptor beta chains below, sequenced in a study of breast tumors, draining lymph nodes, adjacent tissues. TCRdb recomputed calls from the multiplex PCR reads with MiXCR, one row per CDR3 protein. Of roughly 100,000 distinct CDR3 sequences in the sample, around 30% are singletons; the top ten hold approximately 5%. The lymph nodes were axillary draining lymph nodes from breast cancer patients. Sequenced sample: axillary lymph node tissue. The receptors were gathered from a female donor with breast cancer. Some clones in this sample may be carry-over from other donors' samples.

Points on this clonotype: This sequence may be a read error, since a much larger clone differs from it by one base. The DNA is left out, because the CDR3 cannot be placed on it with certainty; the CDR3 is given as TCRdb lists it. The rearrangement links TRBV7-9 to TRBJ1-3. CDR1 SEHNR and CDR2 FQNEAQ come from the germline V gene (reference sequence). Ends included, the CDR3 has 15 residues. The CDR3 sequence is CASSGYWASGNTIHF.

This clonotype was counted at least ten times. The V gene is TRBV5-1, the J gene TRBJ2-1; a weak D match, TRBD1 (6 bases). Germline V lookup: CDR1 SGHRS, CDR2 YFSETQ. The V end was cut by 1 base, the J end by 4 bases, with 12 bases between. The CDR3 runs to 15 residues. The CDR3 region is CASSLIQGKYNEQFF. CDR3 in DNA: TGCGCCAGCAGCTTGATTCAGGGGAAATACAATGAGCAGTTCTTC.

This clonotype has only a few counts. V usage is TRBV27 and J usage is TRBJ2-3; D is unclear. Germline CDR1 is MNHEY and CDR2 is SMNVEV (reference sequence). Trimming cost V 3 bases and J 0 bases, with 16 bases left between them. The CDR3 runs to 17 residues. For the CDR3, the DNA is TGTGCCAGCAGTTTCTTCCCATCCCTTTCTAGCACAGATACGCAGTATTTT. Protein sequence: CASSFFPSLSSTDTQYF.

This clonotype was counted a few times. V is TRBV4-1 and J is TRBJ1-1; D possibly corresponds to TRBD1 (5 bases). This CDR3 has 13 amino acids. Per the germline V gene, CDR1 is MGHRA and CDR2 is YSYEKL. The germline V and J ends were trimmed by 0 bases and 10 bases, with 12 bases remaining between them. CDR3 sequence: CASSQDRPGRAFF. In nucleotides, the CDR3 is TGCGCCAGCAGCCAAGATCGTCCAGGGAGAGCTTTCTTT.

On this clonotype: This may arise from a read error, as a much more abundant clone is one base away. The chain is built from TRBV12-5 and TRBJ2-5, with D possibly TRBD1 on 6 matching bases. V was cut by 3 bases and J by 5 bases, with 10 bases left in between. The CDR3 extends over 13 amino acids. The germline V gene has CDR1 LGHNT and CDR2 FRNRAP. The CDR3: CASGFVQGETQYF. The CDR3 coding sequence is TGTGCTAGTGGTTTCGTACAGGGTGAGACCCAGTACTTC.

This clonotype was counted at least ten times. The chain uses TRBV6-5 and TRBJ1-2, with a tentative D call TRBD1 (6 bases). The CDR3 length is 14 residues. Trimming stripped 5 bases from V and 4 bases from J, with 14 bases between. The V gene's germline CDR1 is MNHEY and CDR2 SVGAGI. The CDR3 loop reads CASSREQGGYGYTF. The CDR3 DNA reads as TGTGCCAGCAGTAGGGAACAGGGTGGCTATGGCTACACCTTC.

This clonotype appeared a few times. The genes are TRBV6-1 and TRBJ2-7; unclear D gene. The CDR3 consists of 12 residues. Per the germline V gene, CDR1 is MNHNS and CDR2 is SASEGT. The V end was cut by 5 bases, the J end by 3 bases, with 8 bases between. The CDR3 loop reads CASSIDFYEQYV. CDR3 nucleotide sequence: TGTGCCAGCAGTATTGATTTCTACGAGCAGTACGTC.

As concerns this clonotype: The final CDR3 position lacks the conserved phenylalanine or tryptophan, pointing to a likely read error. The DNA is omitted, as the CDR3 cannot be located on it reliably, and the CDR3 follows TCRdb's listing. The gene calls are TRBV7-9 and TRBJ1-2; TRBD1, the D gene given by the table, was not confirmed from the DNA. Termini included, the CDR3 measures 15 amino acids. Germline V lookup: CDR1 SEHNR, CDR2 FQNEAQ (reference sequence). This CDR3 is CASRLWTGDMDGYPL.

The chain recombines TRBV19 with TRBJ1-1, with D tentatively TRBD1 (5 bases). This CDR3 has 17 amino acids. Trimming shortened V by 1 base and J by 4 bases, and 19 bases separated the two germline ends. Germline CDR1 reads LNHDA; CDR2 reads SQIVND (reference sequence). The CDR3 spells CASSIVYLSPGGTEAFF. CDR3 nucleotides: TGTGCCAGTAGTATAGTATACCTTTCGCCGGGGGGCACTGAAGCTTTCTTT.

This clonotype was counted many times. The genes are TRBV5-1 and TRBJ1-2, with D unclear. V lost 0 bases and J 2 bases, leaving 5 bases between the germline ends. This CDR3 spans 13 amino acids. Germline CDR1 and CDR2: SGHRS and YFSETQ. CDR3 DNA: TGCGCCAGCAGCTTGGGGAACAACTATGGCTACACCTTC. Protein sequence: CASSLGNNYGYTF.

This clonotype occurred many times. The rearrangement links TRBV5-6 to TRBJ1-3; D remains ambiguous. Trimming stripped 4 bases from V and 0 bases from J, with 11 bases between. CDR3 length: 15 residues. Germline-derived CDR1 and CDR2 are SGHDT and YYEEEE. Written as DNA, the CDR3 is TGTGCCAGCAGCCCTCTCCGATCCTCTGGAAACACCATATATTTT. The encoded protein is CASSPLRSSGNTIYF. The whole variable domain, remainder taken from reference TRBV5-6 and TRBJ1-3, is DAGVTQSPTHLIKTRGQQVTLRCSPKSGHDTVSWYQQALGQGPQFIFQYYEEEERQRGNFPDRFSGHQFPNYSSELNVNALLLGDSALYLCASSPLRSSGNTIYFGEGSWLTVV.

The J gene is TRBJ2-5, the V gene TRBV29-1; a possible D gene is TRBD2 (6 bases). Germline-derived CDR1 and CDR2 are SQVTM and ANQGSEA. This CDR3 is built from 16 residues. Trimming cost V 2 bases and J 1 base, with 17 bases left between them. DNA for the CDR3: TGCAGCGTTGAAAGGCCCCCTGGCGGGGCCCAAGAGACCCAGTACTTC. This codes for CSVERPPGGAQETQYF.

There are many counts of this clonotype. One end of the junction varies from germline; a read error may be responsible. The chain is built from TRBV6-5 and TRBJ1-2; unclear D gene. There are 16 residues in the CDR3. The germline gives CDR1 MNHEY, CDR2 SVGAGI. The CDR3 reads CASSHSGPDTTYGYTF. CDR3 DNA: TGTGCCAGCAGTCACTCAGGCCCAGACACTACCTATGGCTACACCTTC.

This clonotype was seen ten or more times. The chain couples TRBV6-5 to TRBJ2-7; TRBD1 is a possible D gene (6 bases). This CDR3 comprises 14 residues. Germline CDR1 reads MNHEY; CDR2 reads SVGAGI. Deletions cut 5 bases from V and 0 bases from J, with 11 bases between. As DNA, the CDR3 is TGTGCCAGCAGTAATACAGGGAACTCCTACGAGCAGTACTTC. Its translation: CASSNTGNSYEQYF.

This clonotype was seen repeatedly, ten times or more. The V gene is TRBV2, the J gene TRBJ2-7, with no clear D. The CDR3 runs 12 residues. Deletions cut 6 bases from V and 4 bases from J, with 10 bases between. Per the germline V gene, CDR1 is SNHLY and CDR2 is FYNNEI. This chain's CDR3 is CASRKGTYEQYF. The DNA for the CDR3 is TGTGCCAGCAGAAAGGGTACGTACGAGCAGTACTTC.